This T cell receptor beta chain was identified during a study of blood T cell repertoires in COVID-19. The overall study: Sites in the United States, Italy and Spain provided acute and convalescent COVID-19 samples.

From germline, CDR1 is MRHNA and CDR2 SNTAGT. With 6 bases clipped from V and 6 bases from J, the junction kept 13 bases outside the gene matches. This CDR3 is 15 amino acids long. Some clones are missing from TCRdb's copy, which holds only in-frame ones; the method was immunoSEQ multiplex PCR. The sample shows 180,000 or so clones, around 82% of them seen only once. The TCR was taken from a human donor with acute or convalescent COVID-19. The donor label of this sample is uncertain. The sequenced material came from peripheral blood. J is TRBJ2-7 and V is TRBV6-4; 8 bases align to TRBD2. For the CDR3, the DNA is TGTGCCAGCAGCGCCGGGGGGGTCCCTCCGAGCGAGCAGTACTTC. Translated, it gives CASSAGGVPPSEQYF.